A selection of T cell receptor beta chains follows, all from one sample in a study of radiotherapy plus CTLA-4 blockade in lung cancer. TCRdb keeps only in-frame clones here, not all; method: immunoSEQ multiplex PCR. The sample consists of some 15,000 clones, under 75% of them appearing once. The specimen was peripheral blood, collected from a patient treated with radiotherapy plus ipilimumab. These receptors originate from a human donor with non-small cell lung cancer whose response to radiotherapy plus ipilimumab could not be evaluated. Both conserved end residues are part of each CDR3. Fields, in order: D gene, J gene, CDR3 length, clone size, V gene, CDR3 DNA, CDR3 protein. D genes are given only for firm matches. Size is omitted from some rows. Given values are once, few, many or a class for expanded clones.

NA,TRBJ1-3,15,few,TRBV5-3,TGTGCCAGAAGACCGACTAGCAGCTCTGGAAACACCATATATTTT,CARRPTSSSGNTIYF
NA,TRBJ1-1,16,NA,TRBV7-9,TGTGCCAGCAGAGAACAGGGATGGGTCATGAACACTGAAGCTTTCTTT,CASREQGWVMNTEAFF
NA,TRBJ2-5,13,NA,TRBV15,TGTGCCACCAGCAGAGCTTTCCTGGAGACCCAGTACTTC,CATSRAFLETQYF
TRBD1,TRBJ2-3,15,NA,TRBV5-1,TGCGCCAGCAGCCCCGGACAGGGGGGGACAGATACGCAGTATTTT,CASSPGQGGTDTQYF
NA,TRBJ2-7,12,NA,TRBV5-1,TGCGCCAGCAGCTTTGGAGGCAACGAGCAGTACTTC,CASSFGGNEQYF
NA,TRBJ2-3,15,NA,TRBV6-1,TGTGCCAGCAGTGACCGTGGCCAGTACACAGATACGCAGTATTTT,CASSDRGQYTDTQYF
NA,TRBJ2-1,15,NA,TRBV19,TGTGCCAGTAGTATAGTCACAGGGAACCCCAATGAGCAGTTCTTC,CASSIVTGNPNEQFF
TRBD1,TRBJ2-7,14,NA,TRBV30,TGTGCCTGGAAGAAATGGGACAGGGGATACGAGCAGTACTTC,CAWKKWDRGYEQYF
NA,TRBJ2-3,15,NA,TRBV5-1,TGCGCCAGCAGCCCCCGTGGGGGGAGCACAGATACGCAGTATTTT,CASSPRGGSTDTQYF
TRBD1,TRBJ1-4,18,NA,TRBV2,TGTGCCAGCAGGGCATGGGGGACAGGGGACGTGAATAATGAAAAACTGTTTTTT,CASRAWGTGDVNNEKLFF
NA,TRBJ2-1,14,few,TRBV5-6,TGTGCCAGCAGCCCGGGGGGCCCGGGAGGAGAGCAGTTCTTC,CASSPGGPGGEQFF
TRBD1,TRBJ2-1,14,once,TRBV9,TGTGCCAGCAGCCAAAGACAGGGGAGCAATGAGCAGTTCTTC,CASSQRQGSNEQFF
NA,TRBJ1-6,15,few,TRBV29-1,TGCAGCGTTGAAGAAGACTCCGGAGATGGTTCACCCCTCCACTTT,CSVEEDSGDGSPLHF
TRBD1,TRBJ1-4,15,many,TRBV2,TGTGCCAGCAATCGAGTCGCAGGGGGCAATGAAAAACTGTTTTTT,CASNRVAGGNEKLFF
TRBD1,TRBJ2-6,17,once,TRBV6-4,TGTGCCAGCAGCGGACAGGGCTCCAACTCTGGGGCCAACGTCCTGACTTTC,CASSGQGSNSGANVLTF
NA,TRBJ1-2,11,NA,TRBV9,TGTGCCAGCAGTCCTACCTATGGCTACACCTTC,CASSPTYGYTF
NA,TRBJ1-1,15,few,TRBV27,TGTGCCAGCACTCCCTCGCGGTGGCTGAACACTGAAGCTTTCTTT,CASTPSRWLNTEAFF
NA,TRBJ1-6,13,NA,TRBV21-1,TGTGCCCGCATCCCAGGGGAGCGGTCACCCCTCCACTTT,CARIPGERSPLHF
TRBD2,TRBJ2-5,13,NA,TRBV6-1,TGTGCCTCCTACGGGGGGGGGCTGGAGACCCAGTACTTC,CASYGGGLETQYF
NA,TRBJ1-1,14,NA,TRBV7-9,TGTGCCAGCAGCCCCCTGGGGCCGGGCACTGAAGCTTTCTTT,CASSPLGPGTEAFF
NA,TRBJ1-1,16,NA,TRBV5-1,TGCGCCAGCAGCTTGGGGGTGGCGAGCGGGGATACTGAAGCTTTCTTT,CASSLGVASGDTEAFF
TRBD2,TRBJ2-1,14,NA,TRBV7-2,TGTGCCAGCAGCCCCCGTGTTAGCGGGGGGGTACAATTCTTC,CASSPRVSGGVQFF
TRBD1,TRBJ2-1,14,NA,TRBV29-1,TGCAGCGTTGACAGGACAGGGGGCGGGGATGAGCAGTTCTTC,CSVDRTGGGDEQFF
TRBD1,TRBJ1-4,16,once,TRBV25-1,TGTGCCAGCGGAACTTCCGGGACAGGGAGTAATGAAAAACTGTTTTTT,CASGTSGTGSNEKLFF
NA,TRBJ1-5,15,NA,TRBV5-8,TGTGCCAGCAGCTTCACAGGGAACGGCAATCAGCCCCAGCATTTT,CASSFTGNGNQPQHF
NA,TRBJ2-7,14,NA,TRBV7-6,TGTGCCAGCAGCTTGGGGGCAGAAGACTACGAGCAGTACTTC,CASSLGAEDYEQYF
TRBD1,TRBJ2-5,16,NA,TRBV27,TGTGCCAGCAGTTCTCGTTTCCAGGGGGCAGGGGAGACCCAGTACTTC,CASSSRFQGAGETQYF
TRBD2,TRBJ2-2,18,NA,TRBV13,TGTGCCAGCAGCACCCAGCTACTAGCGGGGGAGAACACCGGGGAGCTGTTTTTT,CASSTQLLAGENTGELFF
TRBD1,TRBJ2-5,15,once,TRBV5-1,TGCGCCAGCAGCTCCGACAGGGTTGGCCAAGAGACCCAGTACTTC,CASSSDRVGQETQYF
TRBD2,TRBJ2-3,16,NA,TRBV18,TGTGCCAGCTCACTTCGAGCGGGGGTCTACACAGATACGCAGTATTTT,CASSLRAGVYTDTQYF
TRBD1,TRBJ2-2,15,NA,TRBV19,TGTGCCAGTACCCGAGGGACAGGGGGCACCGGGGAGCTGTTTTTT,CASTRGTGGTGELFF
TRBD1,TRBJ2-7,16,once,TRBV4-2,TGTGCCAGCAGCCATCGCCAGGGGGCCCCGTCCTACGAGCAGTACTTC,CASSHRQGAPSYEQYF
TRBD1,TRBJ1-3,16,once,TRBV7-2,TGTGCCAGCAGCTTGTCCGGGACAGGGAGGATGAACACCATATATTTT,CASSLSGTGRMNTIYF
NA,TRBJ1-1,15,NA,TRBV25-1,TGTGCCAGCAGTGACCCTGGACGGGGAAACACTGAAGCTTTCTTT,CASSDPGRGNTEAFF
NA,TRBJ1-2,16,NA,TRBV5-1,TGCGCCAGCAGCAAAAATCCGGGATCGGATCTCTATGGCTACACCTTC,CASSKNPGSDLYGYTF
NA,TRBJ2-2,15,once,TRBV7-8,TGTGCCAGCAGCTTGCTGGAGGGGTCGATCGGGGAGCTGTTTTTT,CASSLLEGSIGELFF
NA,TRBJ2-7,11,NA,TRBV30,TGTGCCTGGAGTTCGACATACGAGCAGTACTTC,CAWSSTYEQYF
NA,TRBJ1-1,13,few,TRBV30,TGTGCCTGGAGTGTGGCAGTGAACACTGAAGCTTTCTTT,CAWSVAVNTEAFF
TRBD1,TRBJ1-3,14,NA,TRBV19,TGTGCCAGTAGTCCCAGACAGGGCGGAAACACCATATATTTT,CASSPRQGGNTIYF
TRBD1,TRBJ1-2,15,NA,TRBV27,TGTGCCAGCAGTAGTCCGGGACAGGTGCCGCTGGGCTACACCTTC,CASSSPGQVPLGYTF
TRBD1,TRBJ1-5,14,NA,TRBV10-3,TGTGCCATCAGTTTACAGGGGGCGGCACAGCCCCAGCATTTT,CAISLQGAAQPQHF
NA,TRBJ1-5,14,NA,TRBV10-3,TGTGCCATCAGTGAGTACGGGGTCGCTCAGCCCCAGCATTTT,CAISEYGVAQPQHF
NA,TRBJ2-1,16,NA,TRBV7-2,TGTGCCAGCAGCTTAAAAGGGACAGGCGGGGGAAATGAGCAGTTCTTC,CASSLKGTGGGNEQFF
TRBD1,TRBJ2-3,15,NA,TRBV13,TGTGCCAGCAGCCTCGGGACAGGGGTTAGCGATACGCAGTATTTT,CASSLGTGVSDTQYF
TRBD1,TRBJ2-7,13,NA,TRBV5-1,TGCGCCAGCAGCTTGATGACAGGGAACGAGCAGTACTTC,CASSLMTGNEQYF
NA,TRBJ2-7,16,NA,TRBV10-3,TGTGCCATCAGTGAGGCGCCGGGGAGAACCCTGGGGGAGCAGTACTTC,CAISEAPGRTLGEQYF
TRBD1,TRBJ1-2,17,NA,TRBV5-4,TGTGCCAGCAGCTTGGGCGGACAGGGACCGATTCACTATGGCTACACCTTC,CASSLGGQGPIHYGYTF
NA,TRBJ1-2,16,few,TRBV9,TGTGCCAGCAGCGTAGGAACACCGTCTCCTAACTATGGCTACACCTTC,CASSVGTPSPNYGYTF
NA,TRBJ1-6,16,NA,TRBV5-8,TGTGCCAGCAGCCCTTTAGGGGCCAGCTATAATTCACCCCTCCACTTT,CASSPLGASYNSPLHF
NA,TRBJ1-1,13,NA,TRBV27,TGTGCCAGCAGTACCTCAGGGAACACTGAAGCTTTCTTT,CASSTSGNTEAFF
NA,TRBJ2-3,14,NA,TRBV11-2,TGTGCCAGCAGCTTAGGGTGGGGGGCAGATACGCAGTATTTT,CASSLGWGADTQYF
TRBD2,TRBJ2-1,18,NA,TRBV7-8,TGTGCCAGCAGCCCTAGAGACCCGGGACTAGCGGGGATTAGTGAGCAGTTCTTC,CASSPRDPGLAGISEQFF
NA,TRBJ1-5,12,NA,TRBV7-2,TGTGCCAGCAGCTCCAGAAATCAGCCCCAGCATTTT,CASSSRNQPQHF
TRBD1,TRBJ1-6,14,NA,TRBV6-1,TGTGCCAGCGCTTGGGACAGGGATAATTCACCCCTCCACTTT,CASAWDRDNSPLHF
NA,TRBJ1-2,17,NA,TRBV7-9,TGTGCCAGCAGCCTCCCGGGGGGGGTTCTCGGAGGTAATGGCTACACCTTC,CASSLPGGVLGGNGYTF